This T cell receptor beta chain was sequenced for a study of blood T cell repertoires in COVID-19. Across the study: Material from acute and convalescent COVID-19 was sourced from the United States, Italy and Spain. PBMCs, B-cell-depleted T cells, or T cells were the source of the cDNA or gDNA that made up the material.

In the authors' workflow: Amplification with reference gene primers provided the estimates of nucleated cell counts. Repertoires were generated with immunoSEQ multiplex PCR, while TCRdb's copy carries only in-frame clones and drops some. D and trimming were read from the DNA, whereas the V and J calls and clone size are those reported in that table. The table lists about 39,000 clones, over 80% of them singletons. The CDR3 is 16 residues long. Germline CDR1 SGHAT, CDR2 FQNNGV. V shed 4 bases, J shed 2 bases, and the junction held 6 bases outside the gene matches. The gene calls are TRBV11-2 and TRBJ2-5; TRBD2 aligns across 11 bases. Sequencing used peripheral blood. The source is a man aged 50 or older with active or convalescent COVID-19. Here the CDR3 reads CASSSLAGGTQETQYF. DNA of the CDR3: TGTGCCAGCAGCTCTCTAGCGGGAGGCACACAAGAGACCCAGTACTTC.